The clone carrying this T cell receptor beta chain showed up just a few times. Its antigen is currently unknown. The sample originates from a study of yellow fever vaccine responses in identical twins. Study results and caveats: Twins showed a vaccine T cell response that reportedly seemed partly convergent, partly personalized.

Each CDR3 protein is one row after TCRdb ran MiXCR on the RT-PCR reads. The table records 1,300 or so distinct CDR3 sequences, around 6% of them present only once. This CDR3 spans 12 amino acids. Trimming cost V 10 bases and J 8 bases, with 17 bases left between them. The source material was T cells from blood (PBMCs), unsorted or a sorted subset (not recorded which), sampled before or after yellow fever vaccination (not recorded which). The source is a woman under 30 who received the yellow fever vaccine. The chain employs TRBV12-3 or TRBV12-4 and TRBJ1-2, with D unclear. The CDR3 sequence: CANRGRVGGYTF. As DNA, the CDR3 is TGTGCCAACCGCGGGAGGGTAGGGGGCTACACCTTC.